This T cell receptor (beta chain) was sequenced for a study of T cells in localized non-small cell lung cancer. Concerning this clone itself: What it recognizes is unknown.

Sequencing used immunoSEQ multiplex PCR; TCRdb keeps in-frame clones, though not all of them. This sample has 45,000 to 60,000 clones, with around three quarters found just once. Study-level points and caveats: Tumor samples were not multi-region, leaving intratumor heterogeneity unexcluded.

Germline assignment: CDR1 SGDLS and CDR2 YYNGEE. The ends were cut back, 3 bases at V and 4 bases at J, with 16 bases in the middle. The CDR3 sequence is 15 residues long. Sample: PBMCs, taken before any cancer treatment. The J gene is TRBJ1-2, the V gene TRBV9; D is possibly TRBD1 (5 bases). The TCR originated in a woman aged 40 to 75 with stage II lung adenocarcinoma. CDR3 protein: CASSASARGGYGYTF. CDR3 sequence (DNA): TGTGCCAGCAGCGCCTCCGCAAGGGGCGGCTATGGCTACACCTTC.